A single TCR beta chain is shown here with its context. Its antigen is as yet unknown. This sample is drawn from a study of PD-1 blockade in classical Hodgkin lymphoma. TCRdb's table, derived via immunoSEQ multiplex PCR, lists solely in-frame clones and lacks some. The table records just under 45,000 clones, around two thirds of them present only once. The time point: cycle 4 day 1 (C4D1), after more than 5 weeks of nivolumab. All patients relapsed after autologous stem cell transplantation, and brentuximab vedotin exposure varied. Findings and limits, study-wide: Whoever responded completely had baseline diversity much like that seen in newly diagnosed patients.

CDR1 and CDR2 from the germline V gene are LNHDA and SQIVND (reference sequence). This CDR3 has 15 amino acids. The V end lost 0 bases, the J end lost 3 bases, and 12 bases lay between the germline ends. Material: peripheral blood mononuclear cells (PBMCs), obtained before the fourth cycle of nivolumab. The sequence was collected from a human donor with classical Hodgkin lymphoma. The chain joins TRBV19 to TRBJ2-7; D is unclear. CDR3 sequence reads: CASSIDTSPLYEQYF. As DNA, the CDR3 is TGTGCCAGTAGTATAGATACCAGTCCCCTCTACGAGCAGTACTTC.